This T cell receptor beta chain was recorded in a study of response to subunit inactivated influenza vaccine. General study findings and limits: Authors suggested that a seasonal influenza vaccination recruits few new T cells each time.

This clonotype occurred a few times. Antigen specificity is unknown. MiXCR was run by TCRdb on the RT-PCR reads, yielding one entry per CDR3 protein. The repertoire holds about 160,000 distinct CDR3 sequences, with roughly 10% as singletons. CDR3 size: 14 residues. Trimming took off 5 bases at V and 6 bases at J, with 14 bases between the two ends. The germline gives CDR1 KGHSH, CDR2 LQKENI. The input for sequencing was non-naive T cells sorted from PBMCs, taken roughly 48 days after vaccination. This TCR derives from a man in his forties or fifties who received an inactivated influenza vaccine. V usage is TRBV18 and J usage is TRBJ2-1; TRBD2 is a possible D gene (5 bases). CDR3 nucleotide sequence: TGTGCCAGCTCAATAAACGGCGGGTCCAATGAGCAGTTCTTC. It encodes CASSINGGSNEQFF.